This section outlines one T cell receptor (beta chain) sequence together with its context. Its antigen is currently not known. No base quality values were provided; no much bigger clone lies one nucleotide off. The CDR3 numbers 17 residues from cysteine through phenylalanine. Only the CDR3 DNA stays, 51 bases, in frame from base 1. Based on the germline V gene, the CDR1 and CDR2 sequences are SGHAT and FQNNGV. V sheds 8 bases and J sheds 1 base, leaving 23 bases between their ends. TCRbeta CDR3 regions were amplified from genomic DNA by means of the immunoSEQ Assay, a bias-controlled multiplex PCR. The original pipeline was this. Within the assay, amplification of reference gene primers was used to estimate how many nucleated cells each sample contained. Sequence reads were collapsed and filtered to measure the absolute abundance of every unique TCRbeta CDR3 rearrangement. For each sample, productive Simpson clonality was calculated as the square root of Simpson's diversity index over productive rearrangements. TCRdb took over this immuneACCESS table, retaining in-frame rearrangements with V and J assigned. Such tables are incomplete; in checked studies, under half of the missing clones stem from an unresolved V gene, and the remainder is unexplained. V, J and clone size were drawn from that table, and D and trimming were deduced from the DNA. For this sample there are 250,000 to 300,000 clones; around 90% appear just once. The leading ten clones occupy about 1.1% of the sample.

The source of the sample is a study of blood T cell repertoires in COVID-19 (dated by TCRdb to 2018 to 2021). Context from the whole study: Samples covering the acute and convalescent phases of COVID-19 were provided by collaborators in the United States, Italy and Spain. The material from the prospective study consisted of cDNA or gDNA derived from T cells, B-cell-depleted T cells, or PBMCs. Nearly every sample came with metadata listing a de-identified subject ID, COVID-19 status, age in years and sex. The dataset comprised deeply sampled blood TCRbeta repertoires from subjects exposed to, actively infected with, or recovered from COVID-19. The repertoires were released in a freely available public database meant as a resource for research on the immune response to SARS-CoV-2. The samples were drawn from two sources: the first 160 participants of the ongoing ImmuneRACE study, and 1,200 or so subjects contributed by 6 global collaborators. Where available, HLA class I and class II types were taken from metadata supplied by the sample provider and were not determined by assay-based typing. The full study reports these points: The amount of clinical and demographic metadata varied by source and participant and was provided uncurated.

Participants in the prospective study were enrolled through a virtual design, were aged roughly 18 to 100 years, and lived in roughly 26 United States geographic areas. Cohort assignment in the prospective study relied on participant-reported clinical history from a screening survey and a study questionnaire. Recovered participants in ImmuneRACE Cohort 3 were defined as having two consecutive negative NP/OP PCR tests, clearance from a healthcare professional, or resolution of symptoms. In the prospective study, mobile phlebotomists collected whole blood, serum and a nasopharyngeal or oropharyngeal swab from each participant. Participants in the prospective study had the option to provide additional blood draws and questionnaires over a roughly 2-month period. Blood samples from the prospective study were shipped frozen or at room temperature prior to DNA extraction.

The rearranged segments are TRBV11-2 and TRBJ2-5; matching of 6 bases hints at TRBD1 as the D gene. The source is a woman younger than 45 who had recovered from COVID-19. Material: PBMCs or T cells enriched from blood (not recorded which). The nucleotide sequence reads as follows: TGTGCCAGCGGCCTCTGGGGGCGACGGACAAGCCAAGAGACCCAGTACTTC. Its product reads: CASGLWGRRTSQETQYF. Here the CDR3 is joined to the reference TRBV11-2 and TRBJ2-5 genes, and the full variable domain is: EAGVAQSPRYKIIEKRQSVAFWCNPISGHATLYWYQQILGQGPKLLIQFQNNGVVDDSQLPKDRFSAERLKGVDSTLKIQPAKLEDSAVYLCASGLWGRRTSQETQYFGPGTRLLVL.